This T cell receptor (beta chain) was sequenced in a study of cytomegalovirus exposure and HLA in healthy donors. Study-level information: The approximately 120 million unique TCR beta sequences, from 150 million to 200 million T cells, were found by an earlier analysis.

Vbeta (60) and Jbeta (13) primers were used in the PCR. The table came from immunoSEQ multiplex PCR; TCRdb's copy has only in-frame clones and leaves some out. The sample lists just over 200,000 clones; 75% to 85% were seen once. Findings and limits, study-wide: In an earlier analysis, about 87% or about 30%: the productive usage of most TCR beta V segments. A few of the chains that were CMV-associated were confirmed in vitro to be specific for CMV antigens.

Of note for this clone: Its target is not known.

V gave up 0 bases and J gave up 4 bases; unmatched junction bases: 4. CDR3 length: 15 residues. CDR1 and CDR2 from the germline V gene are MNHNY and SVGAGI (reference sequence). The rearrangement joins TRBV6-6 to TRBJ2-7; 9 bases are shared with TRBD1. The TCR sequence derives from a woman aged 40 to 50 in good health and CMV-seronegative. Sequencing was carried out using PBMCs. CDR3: CASSYSGQGSYEQYF. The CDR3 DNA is TGTGCCAGCAGTTACTCGGGACAGGGTTCATACGAGCAGTACTTC.